This TCR beta chain stems from a study of T cell repertoires and HLA-DP antigens. Profiling relied on immunoSEQ multiplex PCR, and the TCRdb table lists in-frame clones only, not all of them. The sample holds around 90,000 clones; roughly nine tenths are singletons and the top ten take 1.5% to 2%. With respect to this clone: Its target is unknown.

The specimen was CD4+ T cells from PBMCs. This sequence originates from a man aged 45-60 years in good health and CMV-seronegative.

The CDR3 spells CASSILGDGTDTQYF. In DNA form, the CDR3 reads TGTGCCAGTAGTATTCTGGGGGACGGCACAGATACGCAGTATTTT. J is TRBJ2-3 and V is TRBV19; tentatively, D is TRBD1 or TRBD2 (5 bases each). Deletions cut 3 bases from V and 1 base from J, with 11 bases between. The CDR3 is 15 amino acids. Germline values: CDR1 LNHDA, CDR2 SQIVND (reference sequence).